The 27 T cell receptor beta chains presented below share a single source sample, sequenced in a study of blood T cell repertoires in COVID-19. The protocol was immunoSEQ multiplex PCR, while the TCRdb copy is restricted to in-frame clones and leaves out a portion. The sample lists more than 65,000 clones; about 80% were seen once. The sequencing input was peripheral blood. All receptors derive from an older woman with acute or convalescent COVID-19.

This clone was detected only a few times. The CDR3 region is CSVEWQNSGNTIYF. The DNA of the CDR3 is TGCAGCGTTGAATGGCAGAACTCTGGAAACACCATATATTTT. The chain joins TRBV29-1 to TRBJ1-3; the D is unclear. CDR3 size: 14 residues. V gave up 2 bases and J gave up 0 bases, with 8 bases separating them. The germline V gene has CDR1 SQVTM and CDR2 ANQGSEA.

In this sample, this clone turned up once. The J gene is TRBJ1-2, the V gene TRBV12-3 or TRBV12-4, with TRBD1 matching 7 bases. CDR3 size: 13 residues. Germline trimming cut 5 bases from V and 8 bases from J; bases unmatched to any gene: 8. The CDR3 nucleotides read TGTGCCAGCAGTGGGGACAGTGTGGGAGGCTACACCTTC. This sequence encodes CASSGDSVGGYTF.

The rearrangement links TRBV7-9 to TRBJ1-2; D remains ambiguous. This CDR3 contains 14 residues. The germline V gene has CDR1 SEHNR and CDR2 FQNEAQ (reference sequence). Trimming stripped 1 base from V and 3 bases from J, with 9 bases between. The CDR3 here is CASSLEGGYYGYTF. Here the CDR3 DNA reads TGTGCCAGCAGCTTAGAAGGAGGGTACTATGGCTACACCTTC.

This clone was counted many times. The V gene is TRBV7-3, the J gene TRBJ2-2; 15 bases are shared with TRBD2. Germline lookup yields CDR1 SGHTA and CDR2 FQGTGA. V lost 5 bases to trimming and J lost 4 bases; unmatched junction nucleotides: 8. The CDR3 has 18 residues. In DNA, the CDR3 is TGTGCCAGCAGCCCAGGACTAGCGGGAGGGCCGGTCACCGGGGAGCTGTTTTTT. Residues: CASSPGLAGGPVTGELFF.

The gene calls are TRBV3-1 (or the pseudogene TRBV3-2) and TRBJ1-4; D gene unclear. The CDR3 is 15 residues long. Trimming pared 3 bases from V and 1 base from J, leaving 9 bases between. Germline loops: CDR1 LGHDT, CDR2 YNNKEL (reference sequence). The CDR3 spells CASSQSGVTNEKLFF. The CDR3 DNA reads TGTGCCAGCAGCCAGTCGGGTGTAACTAATGAAAAACTGTTTTTT.

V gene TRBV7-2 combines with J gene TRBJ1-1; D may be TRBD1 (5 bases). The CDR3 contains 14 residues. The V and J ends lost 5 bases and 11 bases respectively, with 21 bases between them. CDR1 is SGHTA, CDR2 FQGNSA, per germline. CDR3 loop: CASSQGFDQGGAFF. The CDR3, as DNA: TGTGCCAGCAGCCAGGGATTCGACCAGGGTGGTGCTTTCTTT.

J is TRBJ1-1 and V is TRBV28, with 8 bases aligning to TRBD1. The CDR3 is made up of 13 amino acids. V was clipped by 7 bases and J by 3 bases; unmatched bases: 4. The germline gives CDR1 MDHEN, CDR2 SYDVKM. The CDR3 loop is CASITGGDTEAFF. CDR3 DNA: TGTGCCAGCATCACAGGGGGGGACACTGAAGCTTTCTTT.

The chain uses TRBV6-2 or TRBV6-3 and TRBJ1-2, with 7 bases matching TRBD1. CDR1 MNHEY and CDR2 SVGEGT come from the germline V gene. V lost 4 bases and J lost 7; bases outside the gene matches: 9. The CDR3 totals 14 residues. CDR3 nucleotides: TGTGCCAGCAGTTCTACAGGGGAAGGGTTTGGCTACACCTTC. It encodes CASSSTGEGFGYTF.

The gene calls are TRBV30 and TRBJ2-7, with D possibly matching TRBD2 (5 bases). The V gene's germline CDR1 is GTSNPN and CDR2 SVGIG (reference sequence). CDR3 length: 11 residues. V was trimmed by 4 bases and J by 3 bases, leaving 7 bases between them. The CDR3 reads CAWKRDYEQYF. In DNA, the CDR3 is TGTGCCTGGAAGAGGGACTACGAGCAGTACTTC.

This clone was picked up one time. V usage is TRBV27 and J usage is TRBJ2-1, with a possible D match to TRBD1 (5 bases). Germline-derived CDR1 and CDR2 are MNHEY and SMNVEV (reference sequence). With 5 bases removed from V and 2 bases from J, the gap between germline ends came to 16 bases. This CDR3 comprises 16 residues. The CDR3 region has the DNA TGTGCCAGCAGTCGACTGGGGCTAGGCGCCTACAATGAGCAGTTCTTC. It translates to CASSRLGLGAYNEQFF.

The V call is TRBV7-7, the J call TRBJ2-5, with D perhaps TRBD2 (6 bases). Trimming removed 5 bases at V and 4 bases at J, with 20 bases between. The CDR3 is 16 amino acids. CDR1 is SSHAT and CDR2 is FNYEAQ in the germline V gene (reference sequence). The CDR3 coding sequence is TGTGCCAGCAGCCTAGGTCGCGGGACCGGGGGAGAGACCCAGTACTTC. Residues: CASSLGRGTGGETQYF.

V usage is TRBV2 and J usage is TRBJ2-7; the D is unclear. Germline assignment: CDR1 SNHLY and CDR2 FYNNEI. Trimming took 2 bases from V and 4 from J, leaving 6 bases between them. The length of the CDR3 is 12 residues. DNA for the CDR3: TGTGCCAGCAGTGAACGGTCTTACGAGCAGTACTTC. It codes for CASSERSYEQYF.

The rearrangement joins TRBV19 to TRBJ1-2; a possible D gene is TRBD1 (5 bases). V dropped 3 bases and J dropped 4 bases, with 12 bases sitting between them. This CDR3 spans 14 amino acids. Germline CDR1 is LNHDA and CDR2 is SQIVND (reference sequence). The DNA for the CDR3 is TGTGCCAGTAGTATTGGAGCAGGGTCCTATGGCTACACCTTC. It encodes CASSIGAGSYGYTF.

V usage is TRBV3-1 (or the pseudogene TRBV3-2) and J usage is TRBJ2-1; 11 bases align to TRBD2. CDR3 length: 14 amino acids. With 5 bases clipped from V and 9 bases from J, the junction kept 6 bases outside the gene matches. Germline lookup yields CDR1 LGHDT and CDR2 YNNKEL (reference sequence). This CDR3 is CASSAGTSGTEQFF. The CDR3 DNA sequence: TGTGCCAGCAGCGCCGGGACTAGCGGCACTGAGCAGTTCTTC.

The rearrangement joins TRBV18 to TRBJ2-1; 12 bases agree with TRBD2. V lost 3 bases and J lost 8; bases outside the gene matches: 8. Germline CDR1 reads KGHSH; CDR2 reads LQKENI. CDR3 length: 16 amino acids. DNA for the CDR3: TGTGCCAGCTCACCCGCGACTAGCGGGAGATTACATGAGCAGTTCTTC. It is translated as CASSPATSGRLHEQFF.

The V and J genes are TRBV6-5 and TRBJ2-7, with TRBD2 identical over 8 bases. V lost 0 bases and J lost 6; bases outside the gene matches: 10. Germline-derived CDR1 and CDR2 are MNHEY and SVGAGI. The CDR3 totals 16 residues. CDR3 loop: CASSYSGGGTSSEQYF. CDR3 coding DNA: TGTGCCAGCAGTTACTCCGGCGGGGGGACTTCTAGCGAGCAGTACTTC.

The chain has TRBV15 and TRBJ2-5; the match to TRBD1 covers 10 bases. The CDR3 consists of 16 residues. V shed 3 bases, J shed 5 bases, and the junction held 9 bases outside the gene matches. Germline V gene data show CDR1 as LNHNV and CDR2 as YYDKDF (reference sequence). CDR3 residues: CATSSGTGAVRETQYF. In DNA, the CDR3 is TGTGCCACCAGCAGTGGGACAGGGGCGGTTCGGGAGACCCAGTACTTC.

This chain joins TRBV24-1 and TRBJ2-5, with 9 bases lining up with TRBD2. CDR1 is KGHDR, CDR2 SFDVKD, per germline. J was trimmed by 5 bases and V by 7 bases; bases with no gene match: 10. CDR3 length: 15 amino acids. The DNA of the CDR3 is TGTGCCACCAGCCGAGCGGGAGGTTGGAGGGAGACCCAGTACTTC. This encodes CATSRAGGWRETQYF.

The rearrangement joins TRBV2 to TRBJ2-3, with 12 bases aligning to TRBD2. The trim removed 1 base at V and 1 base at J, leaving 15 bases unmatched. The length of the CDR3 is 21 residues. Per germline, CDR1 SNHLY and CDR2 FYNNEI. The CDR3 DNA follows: TGTGCCAGCAGTGAAGACGGGGGACTAGCGGGCTCCCACGACGGCACAGATACGCAGTATTTT. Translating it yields CASSEDGGLAGSHDGTDTQYF.

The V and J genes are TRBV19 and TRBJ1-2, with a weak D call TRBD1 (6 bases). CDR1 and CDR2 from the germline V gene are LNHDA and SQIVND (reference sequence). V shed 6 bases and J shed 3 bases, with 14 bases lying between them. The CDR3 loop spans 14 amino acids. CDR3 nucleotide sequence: TGTGCCAGTAGGGAAACAGGGACCCACTATGGCTACACCTTC. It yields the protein CASRETGTHYGYTF.

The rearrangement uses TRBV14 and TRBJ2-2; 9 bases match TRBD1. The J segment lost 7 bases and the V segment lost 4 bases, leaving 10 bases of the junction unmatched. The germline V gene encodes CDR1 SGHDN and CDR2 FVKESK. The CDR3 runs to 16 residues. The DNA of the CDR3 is TGTGCCAGCAGCCGATCGGGACAGGGCCGGGTCGGGGAGCTGTTTTTT. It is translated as CASSRSGQGRVGELFF.

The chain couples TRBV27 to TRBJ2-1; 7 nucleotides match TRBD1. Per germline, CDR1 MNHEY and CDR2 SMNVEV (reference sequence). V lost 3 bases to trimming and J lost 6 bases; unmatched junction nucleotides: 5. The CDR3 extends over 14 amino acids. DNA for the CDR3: TGTGCCAGCAGTTTGTCAGGGACAGTCAATGAGCAGTTCTTC. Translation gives CASSLSGTVNEQFF.

The DNA for the CDR3 is TGTGCCAGCAGCTCAGCGACGGGGACTGAAGCTTTCTTT. It yields the protein CASSSATGTEAFF. The chain links TRBV11-3 to TRBJ1-1; no reliable D call. Trimming left V 4 bases short and J 5 bases short, with 11 bases between. Germline loops: CDR1 SGHNT, CDR2 YENEEA. This CDR3 contains 13 residues.

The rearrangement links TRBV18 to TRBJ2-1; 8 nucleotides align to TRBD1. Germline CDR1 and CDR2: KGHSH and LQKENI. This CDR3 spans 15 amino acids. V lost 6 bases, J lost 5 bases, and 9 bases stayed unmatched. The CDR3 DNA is TGTGCCAGCTCGTCCGGGACAGGATCGAACAATGAGCAGTTCTTC. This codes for CASSSGTGSNNEQFF.

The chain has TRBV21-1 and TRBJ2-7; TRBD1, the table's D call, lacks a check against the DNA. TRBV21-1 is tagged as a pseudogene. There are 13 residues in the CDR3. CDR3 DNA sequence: TGTGCCAGCCCTAATGACACCACCTACGAGCAGTACTTC. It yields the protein CASPNDTTYEQYF.

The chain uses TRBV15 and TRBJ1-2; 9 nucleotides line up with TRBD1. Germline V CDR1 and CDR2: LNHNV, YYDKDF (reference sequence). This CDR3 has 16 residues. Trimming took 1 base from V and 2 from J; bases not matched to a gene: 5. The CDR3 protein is CATSRAGDRANYGYTF. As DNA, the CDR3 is TGTGCCACCAGCAGAGCAGGGGACAGGGCGAACTATGGCTACACCTTC.

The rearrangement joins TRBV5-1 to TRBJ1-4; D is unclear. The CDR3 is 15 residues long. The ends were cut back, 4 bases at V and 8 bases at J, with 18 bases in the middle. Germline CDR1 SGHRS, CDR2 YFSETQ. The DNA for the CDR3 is TGCGCCAGCAGCCAAAGGACCCTAGGAGGGGAAAAACTGTTTTTT. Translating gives CASSQRTLGGEKLFF.